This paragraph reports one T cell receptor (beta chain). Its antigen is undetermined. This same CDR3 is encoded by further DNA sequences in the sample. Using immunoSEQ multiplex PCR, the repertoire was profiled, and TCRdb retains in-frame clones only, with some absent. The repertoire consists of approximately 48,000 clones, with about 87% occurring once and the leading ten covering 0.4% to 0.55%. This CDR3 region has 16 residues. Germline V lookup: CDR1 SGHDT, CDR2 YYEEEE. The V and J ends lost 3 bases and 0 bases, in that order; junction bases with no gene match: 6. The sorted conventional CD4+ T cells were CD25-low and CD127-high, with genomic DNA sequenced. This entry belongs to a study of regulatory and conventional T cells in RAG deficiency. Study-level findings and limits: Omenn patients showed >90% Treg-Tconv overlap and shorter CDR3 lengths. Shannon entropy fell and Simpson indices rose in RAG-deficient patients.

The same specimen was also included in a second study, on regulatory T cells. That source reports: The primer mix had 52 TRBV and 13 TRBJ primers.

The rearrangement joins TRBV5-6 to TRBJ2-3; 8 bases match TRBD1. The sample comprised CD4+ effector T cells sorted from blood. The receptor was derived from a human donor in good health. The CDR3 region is CASSYLGDRSTDTQYF. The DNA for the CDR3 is TGTGCCAGCAGCTACCTCGGGGACAGGAGCACAGATACGCAGTATTTT.